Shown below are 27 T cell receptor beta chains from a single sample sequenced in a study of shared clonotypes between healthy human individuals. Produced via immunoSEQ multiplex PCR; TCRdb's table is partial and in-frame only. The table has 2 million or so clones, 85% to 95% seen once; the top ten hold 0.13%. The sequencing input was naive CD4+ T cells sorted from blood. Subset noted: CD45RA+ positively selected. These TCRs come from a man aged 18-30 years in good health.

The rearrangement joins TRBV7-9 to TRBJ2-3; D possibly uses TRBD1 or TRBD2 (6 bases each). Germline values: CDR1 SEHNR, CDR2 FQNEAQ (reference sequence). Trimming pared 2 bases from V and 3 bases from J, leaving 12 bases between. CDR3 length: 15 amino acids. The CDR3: CASSLRKGGTDTQYF. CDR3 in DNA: TGTGCCAGCAGCTTAAGGAAAGGGGGGACAGATACGCAGTATTTT.

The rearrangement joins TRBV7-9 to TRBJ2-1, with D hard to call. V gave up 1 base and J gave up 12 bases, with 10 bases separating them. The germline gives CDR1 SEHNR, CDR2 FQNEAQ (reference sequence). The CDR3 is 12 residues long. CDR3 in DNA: TGTGCCAGCAGCTTAGGGATGGGCTCGCAGTTCTTC. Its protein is CASSLGMGSQFF.

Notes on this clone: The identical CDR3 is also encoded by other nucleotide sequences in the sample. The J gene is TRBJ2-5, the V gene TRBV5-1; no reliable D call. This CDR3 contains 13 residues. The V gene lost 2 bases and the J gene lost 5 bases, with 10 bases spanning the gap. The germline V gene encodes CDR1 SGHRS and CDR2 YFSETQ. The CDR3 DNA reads TGCGCCAGCAGCTTCGGAGCTGAGGAGACCCAGTACTTC. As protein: CASSFGAEETQYF.

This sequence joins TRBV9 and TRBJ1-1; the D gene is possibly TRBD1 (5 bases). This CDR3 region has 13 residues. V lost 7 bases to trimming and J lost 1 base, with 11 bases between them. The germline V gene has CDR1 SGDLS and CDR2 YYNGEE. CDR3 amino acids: CASSITGNTEAFF. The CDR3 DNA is TGTGCCAGCTCTATTACAGGGAACACTGAAGCTTTCTTT.

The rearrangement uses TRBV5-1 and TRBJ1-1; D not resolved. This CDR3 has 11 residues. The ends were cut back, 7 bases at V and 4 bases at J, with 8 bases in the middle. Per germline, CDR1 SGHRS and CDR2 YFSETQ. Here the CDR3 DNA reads TGCGCCAGCCTTGCGGGCACTGAAGCTTTCTTT. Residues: CASLAGTEAFF. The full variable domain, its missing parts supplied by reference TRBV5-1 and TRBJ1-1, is KAGVTQTPRYLIKTRGQQVTLSCSPISGHRSVSWYQQTPGQGLQFLFEYFSETQRNKGNFPGRFSGRQFSNSRSEMNVSTLELGDSALYLCASLAGTEAFFGQGTRLTVV.

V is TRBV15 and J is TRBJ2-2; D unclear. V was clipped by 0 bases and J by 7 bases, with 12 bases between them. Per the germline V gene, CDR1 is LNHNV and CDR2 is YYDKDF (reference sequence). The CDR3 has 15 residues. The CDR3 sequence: CATSRDQGSSGELFF. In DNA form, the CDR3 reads TGTGCCACCAGCAGAGATCAAGGGTCCAGCGGGGAGCTGTTTTTT.

DNA for the CDR3: TGTGCCACCAGCGCCGGACAGAGGGACGAGCAGTACTTC. It codes for CATSAGQRDEQYF. The chain recombines TRBV15 with TRBJ2-7, with D maybe TRBD1 (6 bases). From germline, CDR1 is LNHNV and CDR2 YYDKDF (reference sequence). Trimming cost V 5 bases and J 5 bases, with 13 bases left between them. The CDR3 is 13 amino acids.

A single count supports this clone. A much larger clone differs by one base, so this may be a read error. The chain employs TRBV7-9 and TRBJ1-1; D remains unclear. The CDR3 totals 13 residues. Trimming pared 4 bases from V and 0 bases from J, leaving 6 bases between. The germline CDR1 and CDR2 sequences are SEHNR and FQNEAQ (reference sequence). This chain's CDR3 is CASSSQLNTEAFF. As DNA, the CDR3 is TGTGCCAGCAGCTCACAGTTGAACACTGAAGCTTTCTTT.

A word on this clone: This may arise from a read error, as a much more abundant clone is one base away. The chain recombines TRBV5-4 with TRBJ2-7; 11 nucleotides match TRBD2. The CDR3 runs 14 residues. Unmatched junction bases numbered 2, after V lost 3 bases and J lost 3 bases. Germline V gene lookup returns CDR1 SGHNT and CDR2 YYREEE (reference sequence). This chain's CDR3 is CASSSGTSGYEQYF. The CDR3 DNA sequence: TGTGCCAGCAGCTCCGGGACTAGCGGCTACGAGCAGTACTTC.

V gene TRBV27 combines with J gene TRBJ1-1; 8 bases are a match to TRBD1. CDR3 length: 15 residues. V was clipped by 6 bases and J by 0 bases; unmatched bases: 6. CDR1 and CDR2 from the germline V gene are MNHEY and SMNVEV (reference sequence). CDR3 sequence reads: CASRMYRGMNTEAFF. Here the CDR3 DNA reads TGTGCCAGCAGGATGTACAGGGGGATGAACACTGAAGCTTTCTTT.

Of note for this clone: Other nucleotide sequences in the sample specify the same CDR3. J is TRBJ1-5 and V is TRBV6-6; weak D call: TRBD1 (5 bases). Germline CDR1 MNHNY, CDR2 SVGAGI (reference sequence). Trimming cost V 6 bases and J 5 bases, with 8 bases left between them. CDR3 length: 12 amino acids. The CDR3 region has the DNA TGTGCCAGCAGGGGAGGGGATCAGCCCCAGCATTTT. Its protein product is CASRGGDQPQHF.

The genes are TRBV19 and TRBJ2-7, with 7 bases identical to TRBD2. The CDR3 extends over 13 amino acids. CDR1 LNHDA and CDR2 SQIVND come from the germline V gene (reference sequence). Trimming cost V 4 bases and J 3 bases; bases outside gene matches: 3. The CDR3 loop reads CASSSGGNYEQYF. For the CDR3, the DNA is TGTGCCAGTAGTAGCGGGGGAAACTACGAGCAGTACTTC.

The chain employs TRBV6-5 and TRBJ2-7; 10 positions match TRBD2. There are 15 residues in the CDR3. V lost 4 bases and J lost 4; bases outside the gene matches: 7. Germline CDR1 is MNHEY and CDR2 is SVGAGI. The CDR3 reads CASSSISGRRYEQYF. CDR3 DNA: TGTGCCAGCAGTTCCATTAGCGGGAGGAGGTACGAGCAGTACTTC.

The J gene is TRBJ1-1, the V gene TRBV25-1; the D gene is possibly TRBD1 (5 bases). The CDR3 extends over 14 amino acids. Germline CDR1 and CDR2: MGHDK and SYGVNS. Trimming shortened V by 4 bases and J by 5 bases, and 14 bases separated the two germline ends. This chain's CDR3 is CASSALVGGTEAFF. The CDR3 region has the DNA TGTGCCAGCAGTGCCCTGGTCGGGGGGACTGAAGCTTTCTTT. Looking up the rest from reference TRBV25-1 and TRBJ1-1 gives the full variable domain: EADIYQTPRYLVIGTGKKITLECSQTMGHDKMYWYQQDPGMELHLIHYSYGVNSTEKGDLSSESTVSRIRTEHFPLTLESARPSHTSQYLCASSALVGGTEAFFGQGTRLTVV.

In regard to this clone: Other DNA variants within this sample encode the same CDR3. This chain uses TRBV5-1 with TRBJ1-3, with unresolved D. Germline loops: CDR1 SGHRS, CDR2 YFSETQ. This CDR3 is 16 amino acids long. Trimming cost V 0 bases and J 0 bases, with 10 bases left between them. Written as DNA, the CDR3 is TGCGCCAGCAGCTTGGCGGGCGGGAGCTCTGGAAACACCATATATTTT. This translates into CASSLAGGSSGNTIYF.

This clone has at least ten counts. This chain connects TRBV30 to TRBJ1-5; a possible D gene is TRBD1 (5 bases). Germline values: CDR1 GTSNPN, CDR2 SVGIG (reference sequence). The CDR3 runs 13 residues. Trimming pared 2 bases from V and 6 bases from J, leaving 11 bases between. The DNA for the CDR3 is TGTGCCTGGAGTCCCCCGGGGGGTCAGCCCCAGCATTTT. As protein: CAWSPPGGQPQHF.

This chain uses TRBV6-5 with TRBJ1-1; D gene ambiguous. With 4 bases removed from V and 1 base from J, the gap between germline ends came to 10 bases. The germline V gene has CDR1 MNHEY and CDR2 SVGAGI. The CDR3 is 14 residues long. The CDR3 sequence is CASSSPPENTEAFF. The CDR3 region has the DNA TGTGCCAGCAGTTCCCCCCCCGAGAACACTGAAGCTTTCTTT.

CDR3 bases: TGTGCCAGCAAGCCAGCTAGCACAGATACGCAGTATTTT. Translating it yields CASKPASTDTQYF. V usage is TRBV9 and J usage is TRBJ2-3; D is uncertain. Germline V gives CDR1 SGDLS, CDR2 YYNGEE. The V and J ends lost 6 bases and 0 bases respectively, with 8 bases between them. The CDR3 contains 13 residues.

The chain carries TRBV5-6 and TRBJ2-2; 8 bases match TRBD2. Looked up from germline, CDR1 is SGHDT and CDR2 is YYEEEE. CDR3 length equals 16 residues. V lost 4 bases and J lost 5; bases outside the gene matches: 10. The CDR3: CASSPGGLAGTGELFF. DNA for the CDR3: TGTGCCAGCAGCCCGGGCGGGTTAGCGGGGACCGGGGAGCTGTTTTTT.

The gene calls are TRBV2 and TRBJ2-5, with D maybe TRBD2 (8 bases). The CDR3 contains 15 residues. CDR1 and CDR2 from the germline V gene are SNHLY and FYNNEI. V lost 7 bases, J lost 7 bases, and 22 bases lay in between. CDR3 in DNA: TGTGCCAGCATCTATGAAGCGGGAGCAGGGGGGACCCAGTACTTC. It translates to CASIYEAGAGGTQYF.

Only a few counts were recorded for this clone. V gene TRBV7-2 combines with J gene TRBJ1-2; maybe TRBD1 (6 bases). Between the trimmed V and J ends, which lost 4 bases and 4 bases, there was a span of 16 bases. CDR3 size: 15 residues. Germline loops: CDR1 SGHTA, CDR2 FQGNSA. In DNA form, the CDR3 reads TGTGCCAGCAGCTCCGGACAGATCCGAGGCTATGGCTACACCTTC. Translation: CASSSGQIRGYGYTF.

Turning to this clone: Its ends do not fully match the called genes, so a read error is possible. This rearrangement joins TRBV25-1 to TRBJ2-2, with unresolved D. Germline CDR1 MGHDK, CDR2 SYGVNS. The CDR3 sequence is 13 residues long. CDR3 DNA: TGTGCCAGCAATGAAGGGAACACCGGGGAGCTGTTTTTT. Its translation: CASNEGNTGELFF.

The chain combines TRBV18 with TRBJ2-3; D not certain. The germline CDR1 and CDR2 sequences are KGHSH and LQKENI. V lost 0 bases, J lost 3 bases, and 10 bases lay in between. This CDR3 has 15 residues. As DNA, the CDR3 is TGTGCCAGCTCACCACCGAACCCTCGGACAGATACGCAGTATTTT. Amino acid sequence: CASSPPNPRTDTQYF.

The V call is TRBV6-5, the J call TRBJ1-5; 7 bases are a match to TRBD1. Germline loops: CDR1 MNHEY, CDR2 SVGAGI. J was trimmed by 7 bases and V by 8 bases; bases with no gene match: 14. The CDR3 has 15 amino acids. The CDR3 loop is CASWLDRVGEQPQHF. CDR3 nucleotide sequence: TGTGCCAGCTGGCTAGACAGGGTCGGAGAACAGCCCCAGCATTTT.

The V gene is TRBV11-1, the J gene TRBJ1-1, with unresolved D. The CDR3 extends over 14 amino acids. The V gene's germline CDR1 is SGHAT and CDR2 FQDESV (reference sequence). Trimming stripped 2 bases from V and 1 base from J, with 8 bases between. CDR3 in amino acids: CASSLSPRNTEAFF. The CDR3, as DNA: TGTGCCAGCAGCTTATCCCCCAGGAACACTGAAGCTTTCTTT.

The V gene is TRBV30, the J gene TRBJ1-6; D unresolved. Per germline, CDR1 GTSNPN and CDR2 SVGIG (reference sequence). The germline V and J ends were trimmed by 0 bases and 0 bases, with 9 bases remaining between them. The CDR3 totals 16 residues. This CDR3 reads CAWSVAQSSYNSPLHF. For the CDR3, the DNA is TGTGCCTGGAGTGTTGCCCAGAGCTCCTATAATTCACCCCTCCACTTT.

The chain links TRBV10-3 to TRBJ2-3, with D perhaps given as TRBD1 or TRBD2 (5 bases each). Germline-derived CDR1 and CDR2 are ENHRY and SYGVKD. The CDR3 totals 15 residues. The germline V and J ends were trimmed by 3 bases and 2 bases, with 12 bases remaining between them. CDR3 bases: TGTGCCATCAGTGACGGTGGGACGAACACAGATACGCAGTATTTT. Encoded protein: CAISDGGTNTDTQYF.